Below, 24 T cell receptor beta chains from the same sample are listed, as sequenced in a study of control samples from healthy donors and cancer patients (dated by TCRdb to about 2020). Library prep was done by the immunoSEQ multiplex PCR assay. TCRdb took this table from immuneACCESS and kept in-frame rearrangements with V and J called. Such tables lack part of the clones; where checked against another copy, unresolved V genes explain under half of the gap, and the rest is unexplained. In all, the sample holds 100,000 to 150,000 clones, and 80% to 95% of those were seen once. The ten largest clones represent more than 6.5% of the sample. Sample: blood. The source is a man between 18 and 29 years old in good health.

This chain joins TRBV5-1 and TRBJ1-5; D not resolved. This CDR3 is 15 amino acids long. The germline gives CDR1 SGHRS, CDR2 YFSETQ. V shed 0 bases and J shed 0 bases, with 7 bases lying between them. This CDR3 is CASSLDGISNQPQHF. For the CDR3, the DNA is TGCGCCAGCAGCTTGGACGGAATTAGCAATCAGCCCCAGCATTTT.

This sequence joins TRBV5-1 and TRBJ2-1, with TRBD1 as a possible D gene (5 bases). V was pared by 6 bases and J by 10 bases, with 23 bases between. The CDR3 contains 15 residues. The germline V gene encodes CDR1 SGHRS and CDR2 YFSETQ. In DNA form, the CDR3 reads TGCGCCAGCAAGACGAGCAGGGCTCCTACAATGGAGCAGTTCTTC. Its protein is CASKTSRAPTMEQFF.

The rearrangement links TRBV7-9 to TRBJ2-1; D might be TRBD1 or TRBD2, each matching 5 bases. The V gene's germline CDR1 is SEHNR and CDR2 FQNEAQ (reference sequence). V shed 5 bases and J shed 12 bases, with 14 bases lying between them. The CDR3 runs to 12 residues. In DNA, the CDR3 is TGTGCCAGCAGCCGAGGGGTTTGGGGGCAGTTCTTC. Its translation: CASSRGVWGQFF.

This chain links TRBV6-5 with TRBJ1-2, with D maybe TRBD1 (5 bases). Trimming left V 2 bases short and J 4 bases short, with 5 bases between. Germline V gene data show CDR1 as MNHEY and CDR2 as SVGAGI. The CDR3 covers 12 residues. CDR3 amino acids: CASSYRGYGYTF. In nucleotides, the CDR3 is TGTGCCAGCAGTTACAGGGGCTATGGCTACACCTTC.

This chain connects TRBV5-1 to TRBJ2-5, with D possibly TRBD2 on 6 matching bases. The CDR3 runs to 15 residues. Looked up from germline, CDR1 is SGHRS and CDR2 is YFSETQ. V was cut by 4 bases and J by 3 bases, with 16 bases left in between. CDR3 region: CASSIYSSGKETQYF. CDR3 DNA sequence: TGCGCCAGCAGCATATACAGTAGCGGCAAAGAGACCCAGTACTTC.

The V gene is TRBV27, the J gene TRBJ2-5; 12 positions match TRBD1. CDR3 length: 15 residues. Per germline, CDR1 MNHEY and CDR2 SMNVEV (reference sequence). V trimming: 5 bases; J trimming: 5 bases; junction bases outside the gene matches: 6. In nucleotides, the CDR3 is TGTGCCAGCAGTCTGGGACAGGGGGCGTTTGAGACCCAGTACTTC. Protein: CASSLGQGAFETQYF.

This clone was seen a single time. The chain combines TRBV10-3 with TRBJ2-7; unclear D gene. Germline V lookup: CDR1 ENHRY, CDR2 SYGVKD. This CDR3 is 15 amino acids long. V was cut by 3 bases and J by 6 bases, with 18 bases left in between. The chain's CDR3 is CAISEGGFFAGEQYF. CDR3 nucleotide sequence: TGTGCCATCAGTGAAGGTGGCTTCTTCGCCGGCGAGCAGTACTTC.

V is TRBV7-3 and J is TRBJ1-1; TRBD1 might be the D (6 bases). The CDR3 spans 13 residues. Germline CDR1 and CDR2: SGHTA and FQGTGA. The V end was cut by 3 bases, the J end by 2 bases, with 7 bases between. The CDR3 nucleotides read TGTGCCAGCAGCTTCAGGGGAAACACTGAAGCTTTCTTT. Translation gives CASSFRGNTEAFF.

This sequence joins TRBV28 and TRBJ2-1; D may match TRBD1 or TRBD2 (5 bases each). Trimming cost V 1 base and J 4 bases, with 17 bases left between them. The CDR3 totals 17 residues. The germline V gene encodes CDR1 MDHEN and CDR2 SYDVKM. For the CDR3, the DNA is TGTGCCAGCAGTTTATTGATTGTTCGGGACGGATACAATGAGCAGTTCTTC. This gives the protein CASSLLIVRDGYNEQFF.

V is TRBV6-5 and J is TRBJ1-2; D not resolved. The CDR3 totals 16 residues. The germline V gene has CDR1 MNHEY and CDR2 SVGAGI. Trimming removed 0 bases at V and 3 bases at J, with 14 bases between. The CDR3 spells CASSYSVHDGYYGYTF. The CDR3 DNA is TGTGCCAGCAGTTACTCGGTTCATGACGGCTACTATGGCTACACCTTC.

This clone was seen more than once but under ten times. The chain uses TRBV3-1 (or the pseudogene TRBV3-2) and TRBJ1-1; unclear D gene. Germline V gives CDR1 LGHDT, CDR2 YNNKEL (reference sequence). Trimming took off 0 bases at V and 2 bases at J, with 13 bases between the two ends. This CDR3 contains 16 residues. The CDR3 loop reads CASSQDVRAVNTEAFF. As DNA, the CDR3 is TGTGCCAGCAGCCAAGATGTCCGGGCGGTAAACACTGAAGCTTTCTTT.

Here the CDR3 DNA reads TGTGCCTGGACCTCCTGGGGGTGGGCCACTGAAGCTTTCTTT. It specifies CAWTSWGWATEAFF. This chain joins TRBV30 and TRBJ1-1; the D gene is possibly TRBD1 (5 bases). This CDR3 has 14 residues. Trimming left V 4 bases short and J 4 bases short, with 16 bases between. Germline-derived CDR1 and CDR2 are GTSNPN and SVGIG (reference sequence).

J is TRBJ1-1 and V is TRBV9; possibly TRBD1 for D (6 bases). This CDR3 has 18 residues. With 3 bases removed from V and 1 base from J, the gap between germline ends came to 22 bases. The germline V gene has CDR1 SGDLS and CDR2 YYNGEE. CDR3 sequence reads: CASSASTSQGGQNTEAFF. Written as DNA, the CDR3 is TGTGCCAGCAGCGCCTCTACCTCACAGGGTGGTCAGAACACTGAAGCTTTCTTT.

The V and J genes are TRBV6-2 or TRBV6-3 and TRBJ1-6, with TRBD1 matching 9 bases. The CDR3 has 17 residues. Germline lookup yields CDR1 MNHEY and CDR2 SVGEGT. Trimming cost V 0 bases and J 5 bases; bases outside gene matches: 5. The CDR3 DNA follows: TGTGCCAGCAGTTACTCGCGGACAGGGGATAATAATTCACCCCTCCACTTT. Encoded protein: CASSYSRTGDNNSPLHF.

The CDR3 bases are TGTGCCACCCAGCAACGACCTCTAGCCAAAAACATTCAGTACTTC. It encodes CATQQRPLAKNIQYF. The chain joins TRBV6-5 to TRBJ2-4; unclear D gene. Deletions cut 10 bases from V and 0 bases from J, with 16 bases between. This CDR3 region has 15 residues. Germline V gene data show CDR1 as MNHEY and CDR2 as SVGAGI.

The chain is built from TRBV10-3 and TRBJ1-1; D not resolved. CDR3 length: 13 amino acids. The V end was cut by 1 base, the J end by 0 bases, with 3 bases between. Germline V gene lookup returns CDR1 ENHRY and CDR2 SYGVKD. The CDR3 DNA reads TGTGCCATCAGTGAGTTGGTGAACACTGAAGCTTTCTTT. It is translated as CAISELVNTEAFF.

The J gene is TRBJ1-2, the V gene TRBV7-9; D gene unclear. CDR3 length: 15 residues. The germline V gene encodes CDR1 SEHNR and CDR2 FQNEAQ (reference sequence). The V end lost 5 bases, the J end lost 4 bases, and 17 bases lay between the germline ends. Here the CDR3 reads CASSPRSGQVYGYTF. For the CDR3, the DNA is TGTGCCAGCAGCCCAAGAAGTGGGCAGGTCTATGGCTACACCTTC.

The chain uses TRBV19 and TRBJ1-2; D call uncertain. The length of the CDR3 is 14 residues. V lost 3 bases and J 4 bases, leaving 12 bases between the germline ends. Germline values: CDR1 LNHDA, CDR2 SQIVND (reference sequence). Written as DNA, the CDR3 is TGTGCCAGTAGTATGGCGAATCCCCTCTATGGCTACACCTTC. This translates into CASSMANPLYGYTF. Drawing the rest from reference TRBV19 and TRBJ1-2, the complete variable domain is DGGITQSPKYLFRKEGQNVTLSCEQNLNHDAMYWYRQDPGQGLRLIYYSQIVNDFQKGDIAEGYSVSREKKESFPLTVTSAQKNPTAFYLCASSMANPLYGYTFGSGTRLTVV.

The chain joins TRBV10-1 to TRBJ1-2; D is ambiguous. Germline V CDR1 and CDR2: WNHNN, SYGVQD (reference sequence). The CDR3 runs 13 residues. The V gene lost 4 bases and the J gene lost 8 bases, with 14 bases spanning the gap. Written as DNA, the CDR3 is TGCGCCAGCAGTGCCGGAAGGGCCTACGGCTACACCTTC. Encoded protein: CASSAGRAYGYTF.

The chain employs TRBV6-5 and TRBJ2-7, with D maybe TRBD2 (6 bases). There are 11 residues in the CDR3. Trimming stripped 11 bases from V and 12 bases from J, with 20 bases between. The germline CDR1 and CDR2 sequences are MNHEY and SVGAGI. CDR3 nucleotide sequence: TGTGCCGGGAGGTCCGGGATCACTCTGTACTTC. It codes for CAGRSGITLYF.

The chain recombines TRBV2 with TRBJ1-5; D is uncertain. This CDR3 region has 13 residues. Per the germline V gene, CDR1 is SNHLY and CDR2 is FYNNEI. The ends were cut back, 3 bases at V and 3 bases at J, with 6 bases in the middle. The CDR3 DNA sequence: TGTGCCAGCAGTGACAGTAACAATCAGCCCCAGCATTTT. Translating gives CASSDSNNQPQHF.

V is TRBV27 and J is TRBJ1-1; D uncertain. Germline V lookup: CDR1 MNHEY, CDR2 SMNVEV (reference sequence). Trimming pared 4 bases from V and 1 base from J, leaving 10 bases between. This CDR3 spans 14 amino acids. The CDR3 loop is CASSSRTENTEAFF. The CDR3 region has the DNA TGTGCCAGCAGTTCCCGAACAGAGAACACTGAAGCTTTCTTT.

The genes are TRBV4-1 and TRBJ1-2, with a weak D call TRBD1 (5 bases). The CDR3 has 17 amino acids. CDR1 and CDR2 from the germline V gene are MGHRA and YSYEKL. Trimming removed 0 bases from V and 4 bases from J, with 18 bases in between. The CDR3 sequence is CASSQESQGNPIYGYTF. Written as DNA, the CDR3 is TGCGCCAGCAGCCAAGAAAGTCAGGGAAACCCAATCTATGGCTACACCTTC.

A word on this clone: Within the sample, other DNA sequences also encode this same CDR3. CDR3 protein: CASSETGVNTEAFF. For the CDR3, the DNA is TGTGCCAGCAGTGAAACAGGGGTGAACACTGAAGCTTTCTTT. This chain uses TRBV6-1 with TRBJ1-1; 7 bases line up with TRBD1. Unmatched junction bases numbered 0, after V lost 2 bases and J lost 0 bases. The CDR3 consists of 14 residues. Germline CDR1 reads MNHNS; CDR2 reads SASEGT.